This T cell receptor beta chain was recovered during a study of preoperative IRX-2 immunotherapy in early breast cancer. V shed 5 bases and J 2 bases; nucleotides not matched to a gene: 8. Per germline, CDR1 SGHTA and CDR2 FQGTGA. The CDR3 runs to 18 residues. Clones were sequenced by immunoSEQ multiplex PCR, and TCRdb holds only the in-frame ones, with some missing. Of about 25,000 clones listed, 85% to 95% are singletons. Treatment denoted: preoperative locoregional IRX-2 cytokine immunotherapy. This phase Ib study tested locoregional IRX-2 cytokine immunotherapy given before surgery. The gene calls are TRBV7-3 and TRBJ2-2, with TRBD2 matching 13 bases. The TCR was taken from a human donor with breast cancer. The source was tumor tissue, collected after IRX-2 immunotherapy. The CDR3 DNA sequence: TGTGCCAGCAGCGCCGGGACTAGCGGGGACAGCAACACCGGGGAGCTGTTTTTT. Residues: CASSAGTSGDSNTGELFF.